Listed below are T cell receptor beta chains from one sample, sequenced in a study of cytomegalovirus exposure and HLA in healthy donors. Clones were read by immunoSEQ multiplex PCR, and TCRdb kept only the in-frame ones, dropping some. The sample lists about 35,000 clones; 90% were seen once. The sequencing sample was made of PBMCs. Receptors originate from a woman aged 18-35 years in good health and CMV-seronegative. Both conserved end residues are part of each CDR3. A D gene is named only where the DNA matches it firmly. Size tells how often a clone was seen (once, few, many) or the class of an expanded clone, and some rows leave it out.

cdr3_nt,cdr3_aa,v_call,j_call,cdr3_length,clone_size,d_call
TGTGCCAGCAGCTTAGGAGCGCAGGGGGGCACAGATACGCAGTATTTT,CASSLGAQGGTDTQYF,TRBV11-3,TRBJ2-3,16,.,TRBD1
TGTGCCAGCAGCTTAGGAACGGGAGGGCCCTACGAGCAGTACTTC,CASSLGTGGPYEQYF,TRBV11-1,TRBJ2-7,15,.,TRBD2
TGTGCCAGCAGCCCCGTAGCGGGACCTGAGCAGTTCTTC,CASSPVAGPEQFF,TRBV4-2,TRBJ2-1,13,.,TRBD2
TGTGCCAGCAGCTTAGGGCAGGGGGCAGGAGATACGCAGTATTTT,CASSLGQGAGDTQYF,TRBV7-3,TRBJ2-3,15,.,TRBD1
TGTGCCAGCAGCCCAGGGGGAGGATATTCCCATACGCAGTATTTT,CASSPGGGYSHTQYF,TRBV9,TRBJ2-3,15,.,.
TGTGCCTGGAGTGTACTACTGAACACTGAAGCTTTCTTT,CAWSVLLNTEAFF,TRBV30,TRBJ1-1,13,.,.
TGTGCCAGCAGCTTAGGCCCCAGGGGGAATGAGCAGTTCTTC,CASSLGPRGNEQFF,TRBV7-2,TRBJ2-1,14,once,TRBD1
TGTGCCAGCAGCGCCGGGACAGGCCTTAACACTGAAGCTTTCTTT,CASSAGTGLNTEAFF,TRBV7-9,TRBJ1-1,15,.,TRBD1
TGCGCCAGCAGCTTGGGAGGGGGCGGAAACTATGGCTACACCTTC,CASSLGGGGNYGYTF,TRBV5-1,TRBJ1-2,15,.,TRBD1
TGTGCCAGCAGCTTGGATGCGAGGGACAATGAGCAGTTCTTC,CASSLDARDNEQFF,TRBV5-6,TRBJ2-1,14,.,.
TGTGCAAGTCGCTTAGCGGACAGGGCCCAATCCTACGAGCAGTACTTC,CASRLADRAQSYEQYF,TRBV12-2,TRBJ2-7,16,.,.
TGCGCCAGCAGCCAAGGACCAGGGGCGTGGGAGACCCAGTACTTC,CASSQGPGAWETQYF,TRBV4-3,TRBJ2-5,15,.,.
TGTGCCAGCAGCCCCCGGGAGATTGGGACCGGGGAGCTGTTTTTT,CASSPREIGTGELFF,TRBV4-2,TRBJ2-2,15,few,.
TGTGCCAGCAGCGTTGGTCCGGGACAGGGGAGGGTCAATCAGCCCCAGCATTTT,CASSVGPGQGRVNQPQHF,TRBV9,TRBJ1-5,18,.,TRBD1
TGTGCCAGCTCAACAACCTCAAGACGGACAGGGTTGGCCGAGCAGTACTTC,CASSTTSRRTGLAEQYF,TRBV18,TRBJ2-7,17,.,TRBD1
TGTGCCAGCAGTGAAGCGGGGGCCCCCAGAGAGACCCAGTACTTC,CASSEAGAPRETQYF,TRBV2,TRBJ2-5,15,.,.
TGCGCCAGCAGCTTCGGGACTAGCGGGAATTACGAGCAGTACTTC,CASSFGTSGNYEQYF,TRBV5-1,TRBJ2-7,15,.,TRBD2
TGTGCCAGCAGCCACCCCCCGGGGACAGGGCCTTATGGCTACACCTTC,CASSHPPGTGPYGYTF,TRBV27,TRBJ1-2,16,once,TRBD1
TGTGCCAGCAGTGGGTTAGCGGGAGGCTCCTACGAGCAGTACTTC,CASSGLAGGSYEQYF,TRBV27,TRBJ2-7,15,once,TRBD2
TGCGCCAGCAGTCTAGCGGGAGTAGGAGATACGCAGTATTTT,CASSLAGVGDTQYF,TRBV5-1,TRBJ2-3,14,.,TRBD2
TGTGCCAGCAGCTTGTATAGCGGGCCCTACGAGCAGTACTTC,CASSLYSGPYEQYF,TRBV5-5,TRBJ2-7,14,.,TRBD2
TGTGCCAGCCGGCGGTGGGGGGGCGTGCAGCCCCAGCATTTT,CASRRWGGVQPQHF,TRBV2,TRBJ1-5,14,.,.
TGTGCCAGCAGCCAAGACCTAAGACAGAAGCAGTACTTC,CASSQDLRQKQYF,TRBV4-2,TRBJ2-7,13,.,.
TGTGCCAGCCAGCGGGACGGCCTCTCCTACAATGAGCAGTTCTTC,CASQRDGLSYNEQFF,TRBV6-1,TRBJ2-1,15,.,TRBD2
TGTGCCAGCAGCTCCGGACAGGGCATATCCTCCTACGAGCAGTACTTC,CASSSGQGISSYEQYF,TRBV5-4,TRBJ2-7,16,.,TRBD1
TGTGCCAGCAGCTTTGAGACAGGGAGCCCCGTTTCAACCTACGAGCAGTACTTC,CASSFETGSPVSTYEQYF,TRBV7-2,TRBJ2-7,18,.,TRBD1
TGTGCCAGCAGTCCCAGGACAGGGGTGAAAGAGACCCAGTACTTC,CASSPRTGVKETQYF,TRBV5-6,TRBJ2-5,15,.,TRBD1